Detailed here is one TCR beta chain. This entry comes from a study of technical replicates of blood from a handful of donors. TCRdb's copy holds only in-frame clones and misses some; the assay was immunoSEQ multiplex PCR. Here the sample spans 44,000 or so clones, approximately 90% being singletons. The V gene's germline CDR1 is KGHSH and CDR2 LQKENI. The V and J ends lost 4 bases and 3 bases respectively, with 13 bases between them. The CDR3 runs to 15 residues. This rearrangement joins TRBV18 to TRBJ1-5; no firm D call. The TCR was taken from a human donor in good health. Some clones in this sample may be carry-over from other donors' samples. Sequencing used PBMCs. The CDR3 loop reads CASSRPPGINQPQHF. The CDR3 nucleotides are TGTGCCAGCTCACGACCCCCGGGGATCAATCAGCCCCAGCATTTT.